The 27 T cell receptor beta chains reported below all come from one sample, sequenced in a study of T cells in Graves' hyperthyroidism and ophthalmopathy. TCR beta CDR3 sequences were amplified from RNA transcripts. HTBI primers were used for first-round RT-PCR of the TCR CDR3. In TCRdb, the multiplex PCR reads were re-called with MiXCR into one record per CDR3 protein. The sample has 400,000 to 500,000 distinct CDR3 sequences, approximately 14% seen once. Sequencing input: blood. The receptors were gathered from a woman between 18 and 29 years old with Graves' hyperthyroidism.

This clonotype was found many times. The gene calls are TRBV18 and TRBJ2-3, with D perhaps TRBD1 (6 bases). CDR3 length: 13 amino acids. The V gene lost 2 bases and the J gene lost 6 bases, with 9 bases spanning the gap. Germline CDR1 is KGHSH and CDR2 is LQKENI. The CDR3 is CASSPAQGDTQYF. Here the CDR3 DNA reads TGTGCCAGCTCACCAGCTCAGGGGGATACGCAGTATTTT. Full variable domain (missing parts from reference TRBV18 and TRBJ2-3): NAGVMQNPRHLVRRRGQEARLRCSPMKGHSHVYWYRQLPEEGLKFMVYLQKENIIDESGMPKERFSAEFPKEGPSILRIQQVVRGDSAAYFCASSPAQGDTQYFGPGTRLTVL.

The chain joins TRBV19 to TRBJ1-2; D not resolved. This CDR3 is built from 13 residues. V lost 6 bases to trimming and J lost 4 bases, with 12 bases between them. CDR1 is LNHDA, CDR2 SQIVND, per germline (reference sequence). The CDR3 DNA reads as TGTGCCAGTAGGCGGTCAGCCTTCTATGGCTACACCTTC. Protein sequence: CASRRSAFYGYTF.

The V call is TRBV27, the J call TRBJ2-7; D might be TRBD1 (6 bases). The V gene's germline CDR1 is MNHEY and CDR2 SMNVEV (reference sequence). The CDR3 has 15 residues. Trimming removed 3 bases from V and 4 bases from J, with 16 bases in between. In DNA, the CDR3 is TGTGCCAGCAGTTTCGAGGCCGGACAGATTTACGAGCAGTACTTC. Translating gives CASSFEAGQIYEQYF.

This chain uses TRBV5-1 with TRBJ1-2; no clear D. CDR3 length equals 15 residues. Deletions cut 0 bases from V and 2 bases from J, with 11 bases between. Germline lookup yields CDR1 SGHRS and CDR2 YFSETQ. This chain's CDR3 is CASSLELATNYGYTF. Written as DNA, the CDR3 is TGCGCCAGCAGCTTGGAGTTAGCGACCAACTATGGCTACACCTTC. The full variable domain, its missing parts supplied by reference TRBV5-1 and TRBJ1-2, is KAGVTQTPRYLIKTRGQQVTLSCSPISGHRSVSWYQQTPGQGLQFLFEYFSETQRNKGNFPGRFSGRQFSNSRSEMNVSTLELGDSALYLCASSLELATNYGYTFGSGTRLTVV.

This clonotype was detected a few times. The chain links TRBV2 to TRBJ1-5; unclear D gene. The CDR3 consists of 15 residues. The germline CDR1 and CDR2 sequences are SNHLY and FYNNEI. Trimming removed 7 bases at V and 6 bases at J, with 19 bases between. The CDR3 is CASNTAPSGGQPQHF. CDR3 nucleotides: TGTGCCAGCAACACGGCCCCCTCAGGTGGTCAGCCCCAGCATTTT.

This clonotype was seen many times. This chain links TRBV2 with TRBJ2-5; D gene uncertain. V lost 1 base to trimming and J lost 9 bases, with 6 bases between them. Germline values: CDR1 SNHLY, CDR2 FYNNEI. The CDR3 covers 11 residues. CDR3 sequence (DNA): TGTGCCAGCAGTGAAGAGTTGGCCCAGTACTTC. This gives the protein CASSEELAQYF.

This clonotype came up many times. The gene calls are TRBV12-3 or TRBV12-4 and TRBJ2-1, with 8 bases aligning to TRBD2. This CDR3 is built from 15 residues. Trimming removed 2 bases from V and 3 bases from J; junction bases left unmatched: 3. The CDR3 sequence: CASSLQAGVYNEQFF. The CDR3 DNA follows: TGTGCCAGCAGTTTACAAGCGGGAGTCTACAATGAGCAGTTCTTC.

This clonotype was detected ten times or more. V gene TRBV20-1 combines with J gene TRBJ1-1; no firm D call. The V gene lost 4 bases and the J gene lost 6 bases, with 9 bases spanning the gap. Per the germline V gene, CDR1 is DFQATT and CDR2 is SNEGSKA (reference sequence). This CDR3 has 11 residues. The CDR3 protein is CSANSYSEAFF. The CDR3 DNA sequence: TGCAGTGCTAACAGTTACTCTGAAGCTTTCTTT.

This clonotype was seen repeatedly, ten times or more. The V gene is TRBV28, the J gene TRBJ2-1; TRBD1 matches 8 bases. The V segment lost 4 bases and the J segment 8 bases; nucleotides outside the gene matches: 10. In germline, CDR1 is MDHEN, CDR2 SYDVKM. CDR3 size: 15 residues. The CDR3 DNA follows: TGTGCCAGCAGTTCAAACAGGGGGTCGGACTATGAGCAGTTCTTC. Its translation: CASSSNRGSDYEQFF.

This clonotype was counted many times. The chain links TRBV29-1 to TRBJ2-3; D is perhaps TRBD2 (7 bases). Germline loops: CDR1 SQVTM, CDR2 ANQGSEA. The CDR3 runs to 15 residues. The V and J ends lost 6 bases and 4 bases respectively, with 20 bases between them. The CDR3 DNA reads as TGCAGCGTCACCAAGGGGGGGATCGGGGCAGATACGCAGTATTTT. Its translation is CSVTKGGIGADTQYF.

V and J are TRBV7-9 and TRBJ2-1; 13 bases fit TRBD2. CDR1 is SEHNR and CDR2 is FQNEAQ in the germline V gene (reference sequence). Trimming removed 4 bases from V and 0 bases from J; junction bases left unmatched: 9. The CDR3 contains 19 residues. CDR3 sequence: CASSSDTGTSGVSYNEQFF. Written as DNA, the CDR3 is TGTGCCAGCAGCTCAGACACCGGGACTAGCGGGGTCTCCTACAATGAGCAGTTCTTC.

In its sample, this clonotype was seen many times. The chain links TRBV4-1 to TRBJ2-5, with TRBD2 as a possible D gene (6 bases). The CDR3 has 15 amino acids. Trimming stripped 4 bases from V and 2 bases from J, with 14 bases between. In germline, CDR1 is MGHRA, CDR2 YSYEKL. CDR3 nucleotides: TGCGCCAGCAGCCTGGGAGCAGGGACTCAAGAGACCCAGTACTTC. Protein sequence: CASSLGAGTQETQYF.

This clonotype came up many times. The chain carries TRBV5-5 and TRBJ1-2, with no clear D. The CDR3 sequence is 15 residues long. V shed 0 bases and J shed 4 bases, with 13 bases lying between them. Germline lookup yields CDR1 SGHKS and CDR2 YYEKEE (reference sequence). CDR3 region: CASSLDAGLRYGYTF. The CDR3 coding sequence is TGTGCCAGCAGCTTGGATGCAGGACTCCGCTATGGCTACACCTTC. Full variable domain (rest looked up from reference TRBV5-5 and TRBJ1-2): DAGVTQSPTHLIKTRGQQVTLRCSPISGHKSVSWYQQVLGQGPQFIFQYYEKEERGRGNFPDRFSARQFPNYSSELNVNALLLGDSALYLCASSLDAGLRYGYTFGSGTRLTVV.

This clonotype occurred many times. The chain links TRBV28 to TRBJ2-1; TRBD2 aligns across 10 bases. With 3 bases clipped from V and 8 bases from J, the junction kept 7 bases outside the gene matches. Germline lookup yields CDR1 MDHEN and CDR2 SYDVKM. The CDR3 loop spans 15 amino acids. CDR3 loop: CASSFPSGSIYEQFF. The CDR3 coding sequence is TGTGCCAGCAGTTTCCCTAGCGGGAGTATCTATGAGCAGTTCTTC.

On this clonotype: Compared with germline, one end of the junction differs, possibly owing to a read error. The chain has TRBV11-3 and TRBJ2-3; 11 bases map to TRBD2. The CDR3 has 15 residues. Germline CDR1 and CDR2: SGHNT and YENEEA. In DNA form, the CDR3 reads TGTGCCAGCAGCTTGACGGGACTAGCGGCAGATATGCAGTATTTT. Its translation: CASSLTGLAADMQYF. Full variable domain (remainder filled in from reference TRBV11-3 and TRBJ2-3): EAGVVQSPRYKIIEKKQPVAFWCNPISGHNTLYWYLQNLGQGPELLIRYENEEAVDDSQLPKDRFSAERLKGVDSTLKIQPAELGDSAVYLCASSLTGLAADMQYFGPGTRLTVL.

Regarding this clonotype: The junction departs from the called germline gene at one end, perhaps through a read error. CDR3 sequence (DNA): TGTGCCAGTGGTATCCTGGGCGGGTTCAACAATGAGCAGTTCTTC. Its protein product is CASGILGGFNNEQFF. V is TRBV19 and J is TRBJ2-1; a possible D gene is TRBD2 (5 bases). Germline-derived CDR1 and CDR2 are LNHDA and SQIVND (reference sequence). The length of the CDR3 is 15 residues.

This clonotype was counted a few times. This chain uses TRBV19 with TRBJ1-5, with unresolved D. This CDR3 region has 14 residues. V lost 6 bases to trimming and J lost 3 bases, with 12 bases between them. CDR1 and CDR2 from the germline V gene are LNHDA and SQIVND (reference sequence). This CDR3 reads CASSYTPNNQPQHF. In nucleotides, the CDR3 is TGTGCCAGTAGCTACACGCCCAACAATCAGCCCCAGCATTTT.

This clonotype occurred a few times. The chain combines TRBV6-4 with TRBJ1-1, with a possible D match to TRBD1 (5 bases). Germline V gene sequence: CDR1 MRHNA, CDR2 SNTAGT. V dropped 4 bases and J dropped 4 bases, with 16 bases sitting between them. This CDR3 region has 15 residues. CDR3: CASSADMGVGTEAFF. CDR3 coding DNA: TGTGCCAGCAGTGCCGACATGGGGGTGGGCACTGAAGCTTTCTTT.

This clonotype has ten or more counts. The V gene is TRBV11-2, the J gene TRBJ2-1; D unclear. The CDR3 has 15 residues. Trimming took 5 bases from V and 0 from J, leaving 11 bases between them. Germline lookup yields CDR1 SGHAT and CDR2 FQNNGV. The CDR3 region is CASSPESSSYNEQFF. The CDR3 bases are TGTGCCAGCAGCCCGGAATCGAGCTCCTACAATGAGCAGTTCTTC.

This clonotype came up many times. The V gene is TRBV28, the J gene TRBJ1-5, with a tentative D call TRBD1 (6 bases). Germline CDR1 is MDHEN and CDR2 is SYDVKM. This CDR3 has 15 residues. V gave up 8 bases and J gave up 1 base, with 15 bases separating them. The CDR3 here is CASRRGGSSNQPQHF. DNA of the CDR3: TGTGCCAGCCGCAGGGGAGGGTCAAGCAATCAGCCCCAGCATTTT.

This clonotype was picked up many times. The V and J genes are TRBV30 and TRBJ2-4; a possible D gene is TRBD1 (5 bases). Looked up from germline, CDR1 is GTSNPN and CDR2 is SVGIG (reference sequence). The CDR3 length is 14 residues. The V gene lost 2 bases and the J gene lost 8 bases, with 16 bases spanning the gap. The CDR3 spells CAWSRVGSGHIQYF. The CDR3, as DNA: TGTGCCTGGAGTAGGGTGGGTTCAGGGCACATTCAGTACTTC. Using reference TRBV30 and TRBJ2-4 for the parts outside the CDR3, the full variable domain is SQTIHQWPATLVQPVGSPLSLECTVEGTSNPNLYWYRQAAGRGLQLLFYSVGIGQISSEVPQNLSASRPQDRQFILSSKKLLLSDSGFYLCAWSRVGSGHIQYFGAGTRLSVL.

This rearrangement joins TRBV12-3 or TRBV12-4 to TRBJ1-1; 7 bases map to TRBD1. CDR3 length: 13 amino acids. The ends lost 6 bases at V and 11 bases at J; junction bases unmatched: 12. CDR3 sequence: CASRSQGRVVAFF. In DNA form, the CDR3 reads TGTGCCAGCAGATCACAGGGGAGGGTAGTCGCTTTCTTT.

This clonotype was observed at least ten times. The chain combines TRBV2 with TRBJ1-5; maybe TRBD1 (6 bases). The CDR3 contains 16 residues. CDR1 SNHLY and CDR2 FYNNEI come from the germline V gene. Trimming removed 2 bases at V and 1 base at J, with 12 bases between. CDR3 DNA: TGTGCCAGCAGTGAATTTGGGGGGCCCAGCAATCAGCCCCAGCATTTT. It is translated as CASSEFGGPSNQPQHF.

The V call is TRBV11-2, the J call TRBJ1-5, with 8 nucleotides matching TRBD1. J was trimmed by 4 bases and V by 8 bases; bases with no gene match: 7. CDR1 is SGHAT and CDR2 is FQNNGV in the germline V gene. This CDR3 has 14 residues. The CDR3: CASVRQGNNQPQHF. The CDR3 nucleotides read TGTGCCAGCGTCAGACAGGGGAATAATCAGCCCCAGCATTTT.

There are many counts of this clonotype. The chain links TRBV30 to TRBJ2-2; D is perhaps TRBD1 or TRBD2 (5 bases each). This CDR3 is built from 16 residues. V lost 4 bases and J lost 2, with 17 bases in between. Germline V gene data show CDR1 as GTSNPN and CDR2 as SVGIG (reference sequence). The CDR3 is CAWNTFTRGNTGELFF. The CDR3 bases are TGTGCCTGGAATACCTTTACTCGGGGCAACACCGGGGAGCTGTTTTTT.

This clonotype occurred many times. The DNA for the CDR3 is TGTGCCAGCAGCTATGACAGGGTTGCTGGCTACACCTTC. It encodes CASSYDRVAGYTF. The chain carries TRBV6-5 and TRBJ1-2; 7 positions match TRBD1. V shed 6 bases, J shed 7 bases, and the junction held 8 bases outside the gene matches. There are 13 residues in the CDR3. Per germline, CDR1 MNHEY and CDR2 SVGAGI.

There are many counts of this clonotype. The chain combines TRBV3-1 with TRBJ2-5; possibly TRBD2 for D (6 bases). Germline CDR1 is LGHDT and CDR2 is YNNKEL (reference sequence). The CDR3 loop spans 15 amino acids. V gave up 0 bases and J gave up 5 bases, with 13 bases separating them. For the CDR3, the DNA is TGTGCCAGCAGCCAAGATTCCGGCGGGACGGAGACCCAGTACTTC. It codes for CASSQDSGGTETQYF.